This T cell receptor beta chain was captured in a study of T cell clones after liver transplantation. Turning to the study itself: Patients counted as tolerant after at least one year off all immunosuppression, enzymes not exceeding twice normal. Samples came pre-transplant, pre-randomization before withdrawal, and post-randomization after withdrawal ended.

The study's findings and limits: A larger donor-reactive than third-party decline suggested partial antigen-specific deletion. In a couple of subjects, few donor cells limited the measurable donor-reactive repertoire.

CDR3 size: 15 residues. V dropped 4 bases and J dropped 2; count of bases not matched to a gene: 3. Germline V CDR1 and CDR2: SGHTS, YDEGEE. This clone was seen a handful of times. No antigen is known for it. Sequencing was performed with immunoSEQ multiplex PCR; in TCRdb, only in-frame clones are kept and a portion is missing. The sample carries 49,000 or so clones, approximately 71% recorded once. The sequencing used CD4+ T cells from blood, collected 54 months after liver transplant. This chain uses TRBV5-8 with TRBJ2-6, with 7 positions matching TRBD1. The sequence was collected from a human patient who received a liver transplant. The graft donor may have contributed some T cells. CDR3 loop: CASSLTGAGANVLTF. In DNA, the CDR3 is TGTGCCAGCAGCCTAACAGGGGCTGGGGCCAACGTCCTGACTTTC.